Below are 32 T cell receptor beta chains sequenced from a single sample in a study of T cell clones after liver transplantation. TCRdb's copy holds only in-frame clones and misses some; the assay was immunoSEQ multiplex PCR. The top ten clones hold approximately 0.81% of a sample with tens of thousands of clones, approximately 80% of them seen once. The sample consisted of CD4+ T cells from blood, taken 12 months after liver transplant. These receptors all come from a human patient who received a liver transplant. Some T cells may trace back to the graft donor.

This chain joins TRBV5-1 and TRBJ1-4, with 8 bases fitting TRBD1. The CDR3 consists of 14 residues. Germline CDR1 and CDR2: SGHRS and YFSETQ. The trim removed 4 bases at V and 6 bases at J, leaving 5 bases unmatched. DNA of the CDR3: TGCGCCAGCAGCGCCGGACAGGGATATGAAAAACTGTTTTTT. Translated, it gives CASSAGQGYEKLFF.

The rearrangement joins TRBV5-1 to TRBJ2-1, with D perhaps given as TRBD1 or TRBD2 (6 bases each). Germline CDR1 and CDR2: SGHRS and YFSETQ. Trimming removed 3 bases at V and 2 bases at J, with 15 bases between. There are 16 residues in the CDR3. The CDR3 bases are TGCGCCAGCAGCTGGAGGGGGGACGGGACCTACAATGAGCAGTTCTTC. Its translation is CASSWRGDGTYNEQFF.

The chain couples TRBV27 to TRBJ1-1; D is perhaps TRBD1 (5 bases). The CDR3 spans 13 residues. Trimming removed 5 bases at V and 4 bases at J, with 11 bases between. Per the germline V gene, CDR1 is MNHEY and CDR2 is SMNVEV (reference sequence). The CDR3 region has the DNA TGTGCCAGCAGTAAAACAGGTTTCACTGAAGCTTTCTTT. This codes for CASSKTGFTEAFF.

The chain carries TRBV19 and TRBJ2-5; D call uncertain. The germline V gene has CDR1 LNHDA and CDR2 SQIVND (reference sequence). The CDR3 has 14 amino acids. Trimming took off 6 bases at V and 3 bases at J, with 14 bases between the two ends. The CDR3 DNA sequence: TGTGCCAGTAGCCACTTAACCGCAAAAGAGACCCAGTACTTC. Protein: CASSHLTAKETQYF.

The chain carries TRBV7-6 and TRBJ2-7; D possibly corresponds to TRBD2 (6 bases). V lost 4 bases and J 7 bases, leaving 17 bases between the germline ends. From germline, CDR1 is SGHVS and CDR2 FNYEAQ. CDR3 length: 14 amino acids. CDR3 region: CASSSLGDAGEQYF. The CDR3 bases are TGTGCCAGCAGCTCCCTCGGGGACGCGGGGGAGCAGTACTTC.

This clone showed up just once. The chain combines TRBV6-5 with TRBJ2-7, with 9 bases that match TRBD1. The germline CDR1 and CDR2 sequences are MNHEY and SVGAGI. The J segment lost 0 bases and the V segment lost 6 bases, leaving 6 bases of the junction unmatched. CDR3 length: 15 amino acids. The CDR3 here is CASSPGTGSSYEQYF. DNA of the CDR3: TGTGCCAGCAGCCCCGGGACAGGGAGCTCCTACGAGCAGTACTTC.

This clone has more than one count but fewer than ten. The same CDR3 also results from other DNA sequences found in this sample. The CDR3 region has the DNA TGCGCCAGCAGCTTGGGAGGAAACACCGGGGAGCTGTTTTTT. This translates into CASSLGGNTGELFF. This chain connects TRBV5-1 to TRBJ2-2; no reliable D call. The CDR3 runs to 14 residues. The germline gives CDR1 SGHRS, CDR2 YFSETQ. Trimming pared 0 bases from V and 2 bases from J, leaving 5 bases between.

CDR3 protein: CASRTPGGAGQPQHF. In DNA, the CDR3 is TGTGCCAGCAGGACCCCAGGGGGCGCGGGTCAGCCCCAGCATTTT. The chain links TRBV28 to TRBJ1-5; 8 positions match TRBD1. After removal of 6 bases from V and 6 bases from J, the junction contained 10 bases not matched to a gene. The CDR3 runs to 15 residues. Germline CDR1 is MDHEN and CDR2 is SYDVKM. The variable domain in full, completed from reference TRBV28 and TRBJ1-5, reads DVKVTQSSRYLVKRTGEKVFLECVQDMDHENMFWYRQDPGLGLRLIYFSYDVKMKEKGDIPEGYSVSREKKERFSLILESASTNQTSMYLCASRTPGGAGQPQHFGDGTRLSIL.

The chain combines TRBV15 with TRBJ2-7; D not resolved. The CDR3 runs 13 residues. Per germline, CDR1 LNHNV and CDR2 YYDKDF (reference sequence). V shed 3 bases and J shed 3 bases, with 9 bases lying between them. The CDR3 reads CATSSRWGYEQYF. The CDR3 DNA is TGTGCCACCAGCAGCCGGTGGGGCTACGAGCAGTACTTC.

V usage is TRBV9 and J usage is TRBJ2-3; 7 bases agree with TRBD2. The V gene's germline CDR1 is SGDLS and CDR2 YYNGEE. With V trimmed by 5 bases and J by 1 base, 13 bases remained unmatched. This CDR3 spans 17 amino acids. CDR3: CASSPRGGRYRTDTQYF. The CDR3 DNA reads as TGTGCCAGCAGTCCAAGGGGAGGGCGCTACCGCACAGATACGCAGTATTTT.

The rearrangement uses TRBV5-6 and TRBJ2-2, with TRBD2 matching 12 bases. Germline V gene data show CDR1 as SGHDT and CDR2 as YYEEEE. V was clipped by 0 bases and J by 7 bases; unmatched bases: 4. The CDR3 is 16 amino acids. CDR3 sequence (DNA): TGTGCCAGCAGCTTGGCCGTACTAGCGGGAGGCGGGGAGCTGTTTTTT. This translates into CASSLAVLAGGGELFF.

CDR3 region: CASSRGQGSEQYF. Written as DNA, the CDR3 is TGTGCCAGCTCACGCGGACAGGGAAGCGAGCAGTACTTC. The genes are TRBV18 and TRBJ2-7; 8 bases match TRBD1. Germline V lookup: CDR1 KGHSH, CDR2 LQKENI. V was clipped by 4 bases and J by 6 bases; unmatched bases: 5. This CDR3 spans 13 amino acids. The full variable domain, completed using reference TRBV18 and TRBJ2-7, is NAGVMQNPRHLVRRRGQEARLRCSPMKGHSHVYWYRQLPEEGLKFMVYLQKENIIDESGMPKERFSAEFPKEGPSILRIQQVVRGDSAAYFCASSRGQGSEQYFGPGTRLTVT.

The rearrangement links TRBV29-1 to TRBJ1-2; tentatively, D is TRBD1 (6 bases). The CDR3 has 14 amino acids. V was cut by 6 bases and J by 2 bases, with 16 bases left in between. Germline CDR1 is SQVTM and CDR2 is ANQGSEA. The chain's CDR3 is CSVGLGGRNYGYTF. In DNA form, the CDR3 reads TGCAGCGTGGGACTCGGGGGGCGAAACTATGGCTACACCTTC.

The chain has TRBV28 and TRBJ2-1; TRBD2 matches 9 bases. From germline, CDR1 is MDHEN and CDR2 SYDVKM. Losses at the gene ends were 6 bases for V and 3 bases for J; bases not matched to a gene: 12. This CDR3 is 17 amino acids long. CDR3 protein: CASSSWGAGGFYNEQFF. DNA for the CDR3: TGTGCCAGCAGCTCCTGGGGAGCGGGAGGCTTCTACAATGAGCAGTTCTTC.

The chain links TRBV15 to TRBJ2-2; perhaps TRBD2 as D (5 bases). In germline, CDR1 is LNHNV, CDR2 YYDKDF (reference sequence). The CDR3 is 16 amino acids. V was shortened by 3 bases and J by 5 bases, with 16 bases between the two germline ends. The CDR3 region has the DNA TGTGCCACCAGCAGCGAGAACCCCAGAGGGACCGGGGAGCTGTTTTTT. Translated, it gives CATSSENPRGTGELFF.

The gene calls are TRBV7-9 and TRBJ1-1; no definite D call. The CDR3 consists of 15 residues. Germline CDR1 SEHNR, CDR2 FQNEAQ (reference sequence). The ends were cut back, 1 base at V and 1 base at J, with 10 bases in the middle. This chain's CDR3 is CASSLVQIGNTEAFF. DNA for the CDR3: TGTGCCAGCAGCTTAGTACAGATCGGGAACACTGAAGCTTTCTTT.

The V and J genes are TRBV30 and TRBJ2-5, with 13 bases matching TRBD2. CDR1 and CDR2 from the germline V gene are GTSNPN and SVGIG (reference sequence). Trimming removed 2 bases from V and 7 bases from J; junction bases left unmatched: 7. The CDR3 contains 15 residues. The CDR3, as DNA: TGTGCCTGGAGTAAACTAGCGGGAGGGCCTGGGACCCAGTACTTC. Translating it yields CAWSKLAGGPGTQYF. The full variable domain, completed using reference TRBV30 and TRBJ2-5, is SQTIHQWPATLVQPVGSPLSLECTVEGTSNPNLYWYRQAAGRGLQLLFYSVGIGQISSEVPQNLSASRPQDRQFILSSKKLLLSDSGFYLCAWSKLAGGPGTQYFGPGTRLLVL.

This clone has just a few counts. This sequence joins TRBV2 and TRBJ2-3, with 12 bases aligning to TRBD2. Looked up from germline, CDR1 is SNHLY and CDR2 is FYNNEI. The V segment lost 6 bases and the J segment 6 bases; nucleotides outside the gene matches: 10. The CDR3 is made up of 16 amino acids. Here the CDR3 reads CASRPTSGSFTDTQYF. The CDR3, as DNA: TGTGCCAGCAGACCGACTAGCGGGAGCTTTACCGATACGCAGTATTTT.

This chain uses TRBV27 with TRBJ1-2; a weak D match, TRBD1 (6 bases). Germline V lookup: CDR1 MNHEY, CDR2 SMNVEV (reference sequence). Trimming took off 6 bases at V and 5 bases at J, with 16 bases between the two ends. This CDR3 region has 14 residues. The CDR3 DNA follows: TGTGCCAGCAGACGGGCTGCAGGGGTGTATGGCTACACCTTC. Translated: CASRRAAGVYGYTF.

This chain links TRBV2 with TRBJ1-4; 8 bases line up with TRBD1. This CDR3 contains 13 residues. CDR1 is SNHLY and CDR2 is FYNNEI in the germline V gene. The junction had 6 bases not matched to a gene; V was cut back by 8 bases and J by 7 bases. CDR3 in DNA: TGTGCCAGCGGACAGGGCGAGGGTGAAAAACTGTTTTTT. It encodes CASGQGEGEKLFF.

This clone was picked up one time. The chain combines TRBV5-4 with TRBJ2-1, with 11 bases that match TRBD2. This CDR3 has 15 amino acids. Germline trimming cut 4 bases from V and 6 bases from J; bases unmatched to any gene: 6. Germline V CDR1 and CDR2: SGHNT, YYREEE (reference sequence). The chain's CDR3 is CASSPTSGEGNEQFF. For the CDR3, the DNA is TGTGCCAGCAGCCCGACTAGCGGGGAGGGCAATGAGCAGTTCTTC. Variable domain in full (rest from reference TRBV5-4 and TRBJ2-1): ETGVTQSPTHLIKTRGQQVTLRCSSQSGHNTVSWYQQALGQGPQFIFQYYREEENGRGNFPPRFSGLQFPNYSSELNVNALELDDSALYLCASSPTSGEGNEQFFGPGTRLTVL.

V usage is TRBV7-9 and J usage is TRBJ2-5; no clear D gene. Deletions cut 2 bases from V and 2 bases from J, with 6 bases between. The germline gives CDR1 SEHNR, CDR2 FQNEAQ (reference sequence). The CDR3 is 13 amino acids. CDR3 loop: CASSLTVQETQYF. CDR3 in DNA: TGTGCCAGCAGCTTAACAGTTCAAGAGACCCAGTACTTC.

The chain recombines TRBV6-1 with TRBJ1-1; a possible D gene is TRBD1 (6 bases). The V gene lost 2 bases and the J gene lost 5 bases, with 9 bases spanning the gap. The CDR3 totals 13 residues. The germline gives CDR1 MNHNS, CDR2 SASEGT. The CDR3, as DNA: TGTGCCAGCAGTGAAATAAGGGGGACTGAAGCTTTCTTT. Translation: CASSEIRGTEAFF.

The chain joins TRBV6-1 to TRBJ2-7, with 8 bases fitting TRBD1. The V gene end was trimmed by 6 bases and the J gene end by 5 bases; junction bases not matched to a gene: 9. CDR1 and CDR2 (germline): MNHNS, SASEGT. CDR3 size: 14 residues. The CDR3 DNA is TGTGCCAGCAGCCCACAGGGGGGTAAGAACGAGCAGTACTTC. The encoded protein is CASSPQGGKNEQYF.

The chain employs TRBV5-1 and TRBJ2-1; D not certain. Germline lookup yields CDR1 SGHRS and CDR2 YFSETQ. Trimming took 4 bases from V and 9 from J, leaving 11 bases between them. The CDR3 extends over 12 amino acids. The CDR3 DNA reads TGCGCCAGCAGCACTCCCCCCGGTGAGCAGTTCTTC. Translation gives CASSTPPGEQFF.

The chain joins TRBV28 to TRBJ1-2; D may be TRBD1 (5 bases). Germline-derived CDR1 and CDR2 are MDHEN and SYDVKM. The CDR3 extends over 17 amino acids. The V gene lost 5 bases and the J gene lost 4 bases, with 23 bases spanning the gap. The CDR3 DNA sequence: TGTGCCAGCAGTGTTTGGAGTTGGGGCAGTGGGATCTATGGCTACACCTTC. It translates to CASSVWSWGSGIYGYTF.

This clone came up once. The rearrangement uses TRBV7-9 and TRBJ2-1; a possible D gene is TRBD2 (6 bases). Germline V gene sequence: CDR1 SEHNR, CDR2 FQNEAQ (reference sequence). The CDR3 spans 15 residues. V lost 1 base, J lost 0 bases, and 7 bases lay in between. In DNA, the CDR3 is TGTGCCAGCAGCTTAGTTAGCGGCTCCTACAATGAGCAGTTCTTC. This codes for CASSLVSGSYNEQFF.

The rearrangement uses TRBV7-9 and TRBJ1-4; possible D gene TRBD1, 5 bases. Trimming shortened V by 5 bases and J by 8 bases, and 24 bases separated the two germline ends. This CDR3 has 17 amino acids. The germline V gene encodes CDR1 SEHNR and CDR2 FQNEAQ (reference sequence). CDR3 sequence (DNA): TGTGCCAGCAGCCCGCCAGTTGGGGGACGAGATGGGGAAAAACTGTTTTTT. It translates to CASSPPVGGRDGEKLFF.

This sequence joins TRBV5-1 and TRBJ2-3; D tentatively reads TRBD1 or TRBD2 (7 bases each). Trimming stripped 1 base from V and 4 bases from J, with 13 bases between. CDR3 length equals 15 residues. Germline CDR1 is SGHRS and CDR2 is YFSETQ. CDR3 loop: CASSLSPGGADTQYF. The CDR3 nucleotides are TGCGCCAGCAGCTTGTCCCCAGGGGGGGCAGATACGCAGTATTTT.

The rearrangement links TRBV6-1 to TRBJ1-4; D is uncertain. Germline V gene data show CDR1 as MNHNS and CDR2 as SASEGT. V lost 1 base and J lost 10, with 4 bases in between. The CDR3 loop spans 11 amino acids. CDR3 coding DNA: TGTGCCAGCAGTGAAGAAGTAAAACTGTTTTTT. It translates to CASSEEVKLFF.

This chain links TRBV7-9 with TRBJ1-5; the match to TRBD1 covers 7 bases. CDR1 and CDR2 from the germline V gene are SEHNR and FQNEAQ (reference sequence). The V gene end was trimmed by 6 bases and the J gene end by 0 bases; junction bases not matched to a gene: 8. The CDR3 extends over 16 amino acids. Here the CDR3 DNA reads TGTGCCAGCAGTCTGACAGGGCCGGTTAGCAATCAGCCCCAGCATTTT. Amino acids: CASSLTGPVSNQPQHF.

The gene calls are TRBV6-5 and TRBJ2-5; a possible D gene is TRBD2 (5 bases). Trimming pared 9 bases from V and 0 bases from J, leaving 11 bases between. Per the germline V gene, CDR1 is MNHEY and CDR2 is SVGAGI. The length of the CDR3 is 13 residues. CDR3 amino acids: CASSVVYQETQYF. The CDR3 DNA sequence: TGTGCCAGTAGCGTAGTCTACCAAGAGACCCAGTACTTC.